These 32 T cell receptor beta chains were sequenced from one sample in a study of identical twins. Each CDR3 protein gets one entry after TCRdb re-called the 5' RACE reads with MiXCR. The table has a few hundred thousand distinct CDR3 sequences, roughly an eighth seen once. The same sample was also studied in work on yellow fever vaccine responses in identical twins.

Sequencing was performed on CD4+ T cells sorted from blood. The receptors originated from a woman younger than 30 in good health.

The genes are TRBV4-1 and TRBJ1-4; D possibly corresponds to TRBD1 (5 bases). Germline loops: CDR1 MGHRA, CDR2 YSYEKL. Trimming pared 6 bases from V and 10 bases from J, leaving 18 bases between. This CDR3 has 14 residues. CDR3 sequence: CASRDIGRGGKLFF. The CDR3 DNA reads TGCGCCAGCAGGGACATTGGGAGGGGCGGAAAACTGTTTTTT.

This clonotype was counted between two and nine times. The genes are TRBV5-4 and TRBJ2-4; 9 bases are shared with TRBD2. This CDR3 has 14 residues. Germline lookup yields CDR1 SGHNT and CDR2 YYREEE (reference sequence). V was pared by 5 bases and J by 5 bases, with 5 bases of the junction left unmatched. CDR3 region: CASSTTSGQNIQYF. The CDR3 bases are TGTGCCAGCAGTACGACTAGCGGACAAAACATTCAGTACTTC.

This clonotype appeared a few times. CDR3 sequence (DNA): TGTGCCAGCAGTTCCCGTACTAGAGCCTACAATGAGCAGTTCTTC. Translating gives CASSSRTRAYNEQFF. This chain connects TRBV28 to TRBJ2-1; possible D gene TRBD2, 5 bases. Deletions cut 4 bases from V and 2 bases from J, with 12 bases between. CDR1 MDHEN and CDR2 SYDVKM come from the germline V gene. The CDR3 is 15 amino acids.

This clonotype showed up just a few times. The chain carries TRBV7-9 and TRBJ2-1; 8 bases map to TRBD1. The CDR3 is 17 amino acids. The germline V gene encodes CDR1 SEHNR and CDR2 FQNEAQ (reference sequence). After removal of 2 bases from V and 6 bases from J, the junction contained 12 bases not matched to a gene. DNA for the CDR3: TGTGCCAGCAGCTTATTGATGCGGGTGACAGGGGTCAATGAGCAGTTCTTC. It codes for CASSLLMRVTGVNEQFF.

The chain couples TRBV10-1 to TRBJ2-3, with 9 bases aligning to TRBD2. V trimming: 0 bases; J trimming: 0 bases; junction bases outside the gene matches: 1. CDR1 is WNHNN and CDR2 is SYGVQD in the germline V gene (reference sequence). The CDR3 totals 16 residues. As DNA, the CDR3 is TGCGCCAGCAGTGAGTCGCTAGCGGGAAGCACAGATACGCAGTATTTT. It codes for CASSESLAGSTDTQYF.

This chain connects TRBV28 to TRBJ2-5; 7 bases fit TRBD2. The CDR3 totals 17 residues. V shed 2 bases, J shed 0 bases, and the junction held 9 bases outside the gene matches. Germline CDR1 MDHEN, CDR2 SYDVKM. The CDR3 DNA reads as TGTGCCAGCAGTTTAGGGCTAGCGGTCTTGTACCAAGAGACCCAGTACTTC. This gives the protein CASSLGLAVLYQETQYF.

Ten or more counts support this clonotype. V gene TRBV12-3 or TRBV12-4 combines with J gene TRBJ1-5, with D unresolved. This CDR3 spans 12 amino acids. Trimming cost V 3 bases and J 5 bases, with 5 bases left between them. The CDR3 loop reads CASSFGDQPQHF. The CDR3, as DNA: TGTGCCAGCAGTTTTGGGGATCAGCCCCAGCATTTT.

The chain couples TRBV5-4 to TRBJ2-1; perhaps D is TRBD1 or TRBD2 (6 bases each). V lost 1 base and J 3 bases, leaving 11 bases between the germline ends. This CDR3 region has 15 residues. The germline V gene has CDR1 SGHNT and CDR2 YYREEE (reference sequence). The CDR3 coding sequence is TGTGCCAGCAGCTTGAAGGGGGGTGGCTACAATGAGCAGTTCTTC. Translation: CASSLKGGGYNEQFF.

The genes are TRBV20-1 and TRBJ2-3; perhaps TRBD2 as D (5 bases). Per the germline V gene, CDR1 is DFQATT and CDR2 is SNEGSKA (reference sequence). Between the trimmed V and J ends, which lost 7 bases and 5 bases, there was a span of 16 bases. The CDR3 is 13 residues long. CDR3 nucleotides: TGCAGTGTCACACGAGCGGCGGGAGATACGCAGTATTTT. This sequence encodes CSVTRAAGDTQYF.

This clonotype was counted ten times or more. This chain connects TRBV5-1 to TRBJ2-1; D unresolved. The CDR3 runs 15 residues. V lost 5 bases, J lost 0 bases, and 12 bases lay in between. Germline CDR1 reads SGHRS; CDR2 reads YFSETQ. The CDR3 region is CASSSDPSSYNEQFF. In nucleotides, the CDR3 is TGCGCCAGCAGTTCCGACCCGAGCTCCTACAATGAGCAGTTCTTC.

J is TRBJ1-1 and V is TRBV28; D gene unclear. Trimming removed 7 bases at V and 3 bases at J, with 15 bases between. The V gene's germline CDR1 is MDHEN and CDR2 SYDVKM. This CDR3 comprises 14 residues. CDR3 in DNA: TGTGCCAGCACCCCGGTCGGGCTGGACACTGAAGCTTTCTTT. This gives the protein CASTPVGLDTEAFF.

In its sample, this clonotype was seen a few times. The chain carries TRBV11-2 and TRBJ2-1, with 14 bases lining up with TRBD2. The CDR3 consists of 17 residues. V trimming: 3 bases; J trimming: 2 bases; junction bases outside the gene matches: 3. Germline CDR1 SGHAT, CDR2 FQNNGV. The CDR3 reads CASSFGTSGGAYNEQFF. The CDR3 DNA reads TGTGCCAGCAGCTTCGGGACTAGCGGGGGCGCCTACAATGAGCAGTTCTTC.

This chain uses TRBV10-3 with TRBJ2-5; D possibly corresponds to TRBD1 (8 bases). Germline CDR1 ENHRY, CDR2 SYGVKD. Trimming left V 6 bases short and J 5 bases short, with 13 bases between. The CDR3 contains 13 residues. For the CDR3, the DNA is TGTGCCATCAGGACACAGGGGGGGGAGACCCAGTACTTC. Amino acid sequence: CAIRTQGGETQYF.

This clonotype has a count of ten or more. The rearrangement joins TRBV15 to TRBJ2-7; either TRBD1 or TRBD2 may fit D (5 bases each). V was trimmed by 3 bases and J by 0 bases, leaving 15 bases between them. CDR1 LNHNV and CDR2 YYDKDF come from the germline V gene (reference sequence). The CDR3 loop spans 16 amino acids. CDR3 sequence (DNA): TGTGCCACCAGCAGCGGGGCGTCCCTACTCTCCTACGAGCAGTACTTC. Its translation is CATSSGASLLSYEQYF.

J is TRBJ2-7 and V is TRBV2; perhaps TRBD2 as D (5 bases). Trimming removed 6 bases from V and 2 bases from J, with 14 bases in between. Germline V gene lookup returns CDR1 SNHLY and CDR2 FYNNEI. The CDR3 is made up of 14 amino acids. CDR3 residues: CASRREFNTYEQYF. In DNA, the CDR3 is TGTGCCAGCAGGAGGGAATTTAATACCTACGAGCAGTACTTC.

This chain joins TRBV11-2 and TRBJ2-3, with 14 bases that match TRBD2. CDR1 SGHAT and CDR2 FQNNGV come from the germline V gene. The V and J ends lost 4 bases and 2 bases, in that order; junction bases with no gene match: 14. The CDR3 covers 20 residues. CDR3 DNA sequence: TGTGCCAGCAGCTCGCCGGCGACTAGCGGGGGGGTTGGGACCACAGATACGCAGTATTTT. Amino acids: CASSSPATSGGVGTTDTQYF. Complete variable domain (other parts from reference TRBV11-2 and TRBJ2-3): EAGVAQSPRYKIIEKRQSVAFWCNPISGHATLYWYQQILGQGPKLLIQFQNNGVVDDSQLPKDRFSAERLKGVDSTLKIQPAKLEDSAVYLCASSSPATSGGVGTTDTQYFGPGTRLTVL.

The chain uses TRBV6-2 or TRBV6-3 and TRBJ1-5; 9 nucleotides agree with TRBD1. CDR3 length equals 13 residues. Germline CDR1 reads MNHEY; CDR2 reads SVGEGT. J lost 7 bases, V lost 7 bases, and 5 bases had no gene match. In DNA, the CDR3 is TGTGCCAGCACGGACAGGGGAGGACAGCCCCAGCATTTT. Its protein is CASTDRGGQPQHF.

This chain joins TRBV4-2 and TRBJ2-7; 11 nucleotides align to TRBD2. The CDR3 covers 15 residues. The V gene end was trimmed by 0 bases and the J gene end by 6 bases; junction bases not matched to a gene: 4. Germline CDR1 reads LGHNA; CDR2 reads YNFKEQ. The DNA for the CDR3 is TGTGCCAGCAGCCAAGAGGGTGGACTAGCGGGCGAGCAGTACTTC. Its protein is CASSQEGGLAGEQYF.

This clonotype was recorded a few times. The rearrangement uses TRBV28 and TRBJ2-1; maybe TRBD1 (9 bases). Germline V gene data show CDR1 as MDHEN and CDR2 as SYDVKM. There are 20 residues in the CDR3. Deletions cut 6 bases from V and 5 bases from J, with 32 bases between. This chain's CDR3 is CASSHRGLAGGRRRDNEQFF. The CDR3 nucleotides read TGTGCCAGCAGCCACAGGGGGCTGGCGGGAGGCAGAAGAAGGGACAATGAGCAGTTCTTC.

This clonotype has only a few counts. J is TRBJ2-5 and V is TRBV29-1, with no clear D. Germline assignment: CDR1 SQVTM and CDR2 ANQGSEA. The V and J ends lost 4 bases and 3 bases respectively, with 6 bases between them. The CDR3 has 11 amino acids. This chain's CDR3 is CSVVEKETQYF. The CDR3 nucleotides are TGCAGCGTTGTAGAAAAAGAGACCCAGTACTTC.

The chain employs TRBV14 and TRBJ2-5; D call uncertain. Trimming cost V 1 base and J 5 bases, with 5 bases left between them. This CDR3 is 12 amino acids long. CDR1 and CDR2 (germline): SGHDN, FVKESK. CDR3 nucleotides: TGTGCCAGCAGCCAAGGATGGGAGACCCAGTACTTC. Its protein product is CASSQGWETQYF.

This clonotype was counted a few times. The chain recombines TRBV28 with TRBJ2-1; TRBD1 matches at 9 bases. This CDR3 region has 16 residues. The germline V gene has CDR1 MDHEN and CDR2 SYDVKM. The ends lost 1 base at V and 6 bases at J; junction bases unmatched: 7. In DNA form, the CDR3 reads TGTGCCAGCAGTTTATCCCCCGGGACAGGGAGCAATGAGCAGTTCTTC. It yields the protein CASSLSPGTGSNEQFF.

This chain's CDR3 is CSVVGNEAFF. The CDR3 DNA follows: TGCAGCGTTGTAGGCAATGAAGCTTTCTTT. The chain joins TRBV29-1 to TRBJ1-1; no clear D. Trimming shortened V by 4 bases and J by 7 bases, and 7 bases separated the two germline ends. Germline V gene data show CDR1 as SQVTM and CDR2 as ANQGSEA. CDR3 length: 10 amino acids.

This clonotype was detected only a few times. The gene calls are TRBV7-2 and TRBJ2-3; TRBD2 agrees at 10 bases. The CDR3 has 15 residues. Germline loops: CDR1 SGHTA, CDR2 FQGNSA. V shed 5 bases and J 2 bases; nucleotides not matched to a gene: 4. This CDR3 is CASSKGLANTDTQYF. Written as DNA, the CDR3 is TGTGCCAGCAGCAAGGGACTAGCGAACACAGATACGCAGTATTTT. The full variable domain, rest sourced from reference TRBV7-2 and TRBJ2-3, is GAGVSQSPSNKVTEKGKDVELRCDPISGHTALYWYRQSLGQGLEFLIYFQGNSAPDKSGLPSDRFSAERTGGSVSTLTIQRTQQEDSAVYLCASSKGLANTDTQYFGPGTRLTVL.

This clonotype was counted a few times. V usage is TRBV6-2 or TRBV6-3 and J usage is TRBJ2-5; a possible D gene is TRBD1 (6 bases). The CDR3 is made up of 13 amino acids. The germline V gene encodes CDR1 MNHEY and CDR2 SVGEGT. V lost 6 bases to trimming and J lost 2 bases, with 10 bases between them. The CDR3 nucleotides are TGTGCCAGCAGGCTAACAGGGCAAGAGACCCAGTACTTC. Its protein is CASRLTGQETQYF.

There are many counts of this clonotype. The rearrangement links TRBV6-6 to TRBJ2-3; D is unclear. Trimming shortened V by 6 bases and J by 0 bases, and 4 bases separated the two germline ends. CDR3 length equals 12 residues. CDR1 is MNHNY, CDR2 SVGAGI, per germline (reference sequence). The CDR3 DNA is TGTGCCAGCAGGACTAGCACAGATACGCAGTATTTT. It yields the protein CASRTSTDTQYF.

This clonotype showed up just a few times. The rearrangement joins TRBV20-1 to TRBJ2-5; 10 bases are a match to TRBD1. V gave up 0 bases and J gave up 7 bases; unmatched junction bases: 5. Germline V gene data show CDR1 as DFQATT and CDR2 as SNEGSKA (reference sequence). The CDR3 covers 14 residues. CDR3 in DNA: TGCAGTGCTAGAGACTCCGGACAGGGGGGGACCCAGTACTTC. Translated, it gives CSARDSGQGGTQYF.

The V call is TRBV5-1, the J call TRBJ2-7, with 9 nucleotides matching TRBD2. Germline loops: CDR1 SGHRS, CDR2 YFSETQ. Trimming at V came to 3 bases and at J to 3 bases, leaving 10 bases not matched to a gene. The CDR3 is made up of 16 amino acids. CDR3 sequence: CASSSGLADLLYEQYF. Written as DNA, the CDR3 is TGCGCCAGCAGCTCGGGACTAGCTGACCTCCTCTACGAGCAGTACTTC.

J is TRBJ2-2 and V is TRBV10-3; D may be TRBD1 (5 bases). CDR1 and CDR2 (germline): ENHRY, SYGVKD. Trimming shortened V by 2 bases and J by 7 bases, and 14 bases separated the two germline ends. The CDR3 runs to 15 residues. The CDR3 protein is CAISERREGGGELFF. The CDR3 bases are TGTGCCATCAGTGAGCGCAGGGAAGGCGGCGGGGAGCTGTTTTTT.

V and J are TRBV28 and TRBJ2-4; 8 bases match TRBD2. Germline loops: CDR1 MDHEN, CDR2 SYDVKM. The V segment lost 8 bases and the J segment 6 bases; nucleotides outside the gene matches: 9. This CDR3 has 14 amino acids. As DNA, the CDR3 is TGTGCCAGCGTAGCGGCCCGGGAGGGAAACATTCAGTACTTC. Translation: CASVAAREGNIQYF.

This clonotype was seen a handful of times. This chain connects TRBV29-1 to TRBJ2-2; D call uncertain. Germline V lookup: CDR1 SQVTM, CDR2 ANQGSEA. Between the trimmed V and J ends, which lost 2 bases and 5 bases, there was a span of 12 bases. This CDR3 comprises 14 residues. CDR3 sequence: CSVELMGMTGELFF. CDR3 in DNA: TGCAGCGTTGAATTGATGGGAATGACCGGGGAGCTGTTTTTT.

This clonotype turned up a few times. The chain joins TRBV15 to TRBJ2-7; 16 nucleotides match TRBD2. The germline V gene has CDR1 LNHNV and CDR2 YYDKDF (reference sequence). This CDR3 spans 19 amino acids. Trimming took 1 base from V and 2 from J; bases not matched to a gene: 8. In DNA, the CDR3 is TGTGCCACCAGCAGAGTAGGGACTAGCGGGGGGGCTCTCGCCTACGAGCAGTACTTC. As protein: CATSRVGTSGGALAYEQYF.